A single TCR beta chain is shown here with its context. The data derive from a study of blood T cells in healthy people across ages. A second PCR of roughly 6 to 12 cycles used a sample-barcoded 5' primer and a J-beta primer mix. All samples gave at least 2.5 million CDR3-containing paired-end reads. TCRdb passed the 5' RACE reads through MiXCR, listing each CDR3 protein once. The table has 1.5 million to 2 million distinct CDR3 sequences, around half seen once. Germline loops: CDR1 SGHAT, CDR2 FQNNGV. The CDR3 is 14 amino acids. V lost 5 bases and J 2 bases, leaving 11 bases between the germline ends.

Sequenced: blood. The sequence derives from a woman in her 40s in good health. The chain recombines TRBV11-2 with TRBJ2-3, with D hard to call. CDR3 bases: TGTGCCAGCAGCCCGGCAATTAACACAGATACGCAGTATTTT. Translated: CASSPAINTDTQYF.